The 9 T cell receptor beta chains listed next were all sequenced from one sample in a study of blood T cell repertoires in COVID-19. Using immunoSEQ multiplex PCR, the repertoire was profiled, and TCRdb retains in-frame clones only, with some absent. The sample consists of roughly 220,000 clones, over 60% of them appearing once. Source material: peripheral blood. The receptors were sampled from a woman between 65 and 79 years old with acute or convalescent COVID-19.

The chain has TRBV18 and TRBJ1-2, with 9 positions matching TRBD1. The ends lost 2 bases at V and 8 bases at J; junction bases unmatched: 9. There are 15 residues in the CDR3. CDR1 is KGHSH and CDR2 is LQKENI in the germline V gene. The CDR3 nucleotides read TGTGCCAGCTCACCAGGAGACACAGGGGGCACGGGCTACACCTTC. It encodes CASSPGDTGGTGYTF.

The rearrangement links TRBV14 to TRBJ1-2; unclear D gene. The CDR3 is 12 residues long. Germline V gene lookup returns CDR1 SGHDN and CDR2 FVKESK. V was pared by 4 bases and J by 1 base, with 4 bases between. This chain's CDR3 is CASSPNNYGYTF. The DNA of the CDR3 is TGTGCCAGCAGCCCAAATAACTATGGCTACACCTTC.

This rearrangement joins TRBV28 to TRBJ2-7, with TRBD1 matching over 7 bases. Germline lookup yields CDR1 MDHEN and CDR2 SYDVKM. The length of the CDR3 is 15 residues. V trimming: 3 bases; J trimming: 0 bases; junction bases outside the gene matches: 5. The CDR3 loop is CASSLAGGTSYEQYF. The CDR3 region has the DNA TGTGCCAGCAGTTTGGCAGGGGGTACCTCCTACGAGCAGTACTTC.

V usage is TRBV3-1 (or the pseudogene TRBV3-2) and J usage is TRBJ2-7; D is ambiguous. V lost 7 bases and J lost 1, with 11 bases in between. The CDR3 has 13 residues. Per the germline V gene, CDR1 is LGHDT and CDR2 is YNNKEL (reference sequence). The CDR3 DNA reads TGTGCCAGCACTGGCTCTTCTTCCTACGAGCAGTACTTC. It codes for CASTGSSSYEQYF.

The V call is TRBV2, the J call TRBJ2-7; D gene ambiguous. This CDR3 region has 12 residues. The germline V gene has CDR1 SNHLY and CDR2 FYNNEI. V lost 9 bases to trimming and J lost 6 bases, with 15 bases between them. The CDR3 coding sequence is TGTGCCAGGTCGGGTTCGGAAGGCGAGCAGTACTTC. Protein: CARSGSEGEQYF.

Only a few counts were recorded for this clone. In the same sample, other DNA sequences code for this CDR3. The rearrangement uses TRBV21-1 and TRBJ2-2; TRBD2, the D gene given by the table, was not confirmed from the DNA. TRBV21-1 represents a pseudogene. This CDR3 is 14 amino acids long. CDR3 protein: CASSTAGGSGELFF. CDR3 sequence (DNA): TGTGCCAGCAGTACAGCGGGGGGAAGCGGGGAGCTGTTTTTT.

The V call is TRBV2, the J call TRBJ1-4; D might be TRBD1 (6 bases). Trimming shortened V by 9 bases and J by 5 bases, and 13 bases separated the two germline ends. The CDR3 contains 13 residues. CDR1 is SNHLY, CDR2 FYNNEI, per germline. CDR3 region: CASEQGRNEKLFF. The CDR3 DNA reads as TGTGCCAGTGAACAGGGACGAAATGAAAAACTGTTTTTT.

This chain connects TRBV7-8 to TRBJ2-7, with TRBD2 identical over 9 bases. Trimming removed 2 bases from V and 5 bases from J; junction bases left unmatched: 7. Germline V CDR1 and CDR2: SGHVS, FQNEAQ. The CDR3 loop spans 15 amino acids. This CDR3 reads CASSLWLAGTNEQYF. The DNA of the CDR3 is TGTGCCAGCAGCTTATGGCTAGCGGGAACCAACGAGCAGTACTTC.

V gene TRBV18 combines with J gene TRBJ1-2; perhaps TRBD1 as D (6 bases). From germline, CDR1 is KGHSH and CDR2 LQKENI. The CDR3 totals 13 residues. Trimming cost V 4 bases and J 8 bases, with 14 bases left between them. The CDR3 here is CASSLQDRDGYTF. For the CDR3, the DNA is TGTGCCAGCTCACTTCAGGACAGAGACGGCTACACCTTC.